The 25 T cell receptor beta chains listed next were all sequenced from one sample in a study of blood T cells in healthy people across ages. A J-beta primer mix and a sample-barcoded 5' primer were used in a second PCR of about 6 to 12 cycles. Via MiXCR, TCRdb re-called the 5' RACE reads, giving one row per CDR3 protein. The sample holds around 580,000 distinct CDR3 sequences, around 48% seen once. Source material: blood. These TCRs come from an elderly man in good health.

This clonotype was counted at least ten times. The chain links TRBV7-2 to TRBJ1-6, with 10 bases that match TRBD1. The V gene end was trimmed by 4 bases and the J gene end by 7 bases; junction bases not matched to a gene: 7. Germline loops: CDR1 SGHTA, CDR2 FQGNSA. This CDR3 spans 16 amino acids. The CDR3 nucleotides read TGTGCCAGCAGCTCCGGGACAGGGGCCATGAATTCACCCCTCCACTTT. Translating it yields CASSSGTGAMNSPLHF.

This clonotype was recorded a few times. J is TRBJ1-2 and V is TRBV6-6; D gene ambiguous. The length of the CDR3 is 12 residues. The V end was cut by 8 bases, the J end by 5 bases, with 12 bases between. CDR1 and CDR2 (germline): MNHNY, SVGAGI (reference sequence). CDR3 in amino acids: CASGSGVYGYTF. CDR3 coding DNA: TGTGCCAGCGGGTCCGGTGTATATGGCTACACCTTC.

This clonotype was observed a handful of times. One base away lies a much larger clone, so this may be a sequencing read error. V and J are TRBV6-5 and TRBJ2-1; tentatively, D is TRBD1 (5 bases). The J call could be wrong; TRBJ2-7 is a better fit for the DNA end. There are 16 residues in the CDR3. CDR1 is MNHEY and CDR2 is SVGAGI in the germline V gene. The CDR3 loop reads CASSYSKGRSYNEQYF. Written as DNA, the CDR3 is TGTGCCAGCAGTTACTCAAAGGGGCGCTCCTACAATGAGCAGTACTTC.

The chain joins TRBV7-9 to TRBJ2-3; D may be TRBD1 or TRBD2 (6 bases each). The V and J ends lost 5 bases and 2 bases respectively, with 23 bases between them. This CDR3 has 18 residues. CDR1 and CDR2 from the germline V gene are SEHNR and FQNEAQ (reference sequence). The CDR3, as DNA: TGTGCCAGCAGCCCTTGGGGGGTAGATCCGGGGGCCACAGATACGCAGTATTTT. Its protein product is CASSPWGVDPGATDTQYF. The full variable domain, with the rest looked up from reference TRBV7-9 and TRBJ2-3, is DTGVSQNPRHKITKRGQNVTFRCDPISEHNRLYWYRQTLGQGPEFLTYFQNEAQLEKSRLLSDRFSAERPKGSFSTLEIQRTEQGDSAMYLCASSPWGVDPGATDTQYFGPGTRLTVL.

The rearrangement uses TRBV7-2 and TRBJ2-7; maybe TRBD1 (6 bases). The germline V gene encodes CDR1 SGHTA and CDR2 FQGNSA. The CDR3 spans 15 residues. V dropped 1 base and J dropped 1 base, with 11 bases sitting between them. The CDR3 DNA is TGTGCCAGCAGCTTAGGTCCCAGGGGATCCTACGAGCAGTACTTC. Residues: CASSLGPRGSYEQYF. Full variable domain (outside the CDR3, taken from reference TRBV7-2 and TRBJ2-7): GAGVSQSPSNKVTEKGKDVELRCDPISGHTALYWYRQSLGQGLEFLIYFQGNSAPDKSGLPSDRFSAERTGGSVSTLTIQRTQQEDSAVYLCASSLGPRGSYEQYFGPGTRLTVT.

The J gene is TRBJ1-4, the V gene TRBV4-3, with unresolved D. Germline assignment: CDR1 LGHNA and CDR2 YSLEER. The CDR3 is made up of 16 amino acids. Trimming cost V 0 bases and J 8 bases, with 16 bases left between them. CDR3 sequence: CASSQDIGELREKLFF. The DNA of the CDR3 is TGCGCCAGCAGCCAAGATATAGGAGAGCTTCGGGAAAAACTGTTTTTT.

This chain links TRBV6-2 or TRBV6-3 with TRBJ1-5; no reliable D call. The germline V gene has CDR1 MNHEY and CDR2 SVGEGT. Trimming shortened V by 6 bases and J by 2 bases, and 8 bases separated the two germline ends. The CDR3 is made up of 13 amino acids. This CDR3 reads CASSNGRNQPQHF. Here the CDR3 DNA reads TGTGCCAGCAGCAACGGACGCAATCAGCCCCAGCATTTT.

V is TRBV5-1 and J is TRBJ1-6; no reliable D call. From germline, CDR1 is SGHRS and CDR2 YFSETQ. With 0 bases removed from V and 4 bases from J, the gap between germline ends came to 8 bases. The CDR3 runs 15 residues. DNA of the CDR3: TGCGCCAGCAGCTTGGAGTGGGATTATAATTCACCCCTCCACTTT. This codes for CASSLEWDYNSPLHF.

The chain couples TRBV4-2 to TRBJ2-1, with a possible D match to TRBD1 (6 bases). Trimming took off 0 bases at V and 7 bases at J, with 19 bases between the two ends. The germline V gene encodes CDR1 LGHNA and CDR2 YNFKEQ. This CDR3 contains 17 residues. CDR3 protein: CASSQEKGQRRRNEQFF. The CDR3 nucleotides read TGTGCCAGCAGCCAAGAAAAGGGACAAAGGCGGAGGAATGAGCAGTTCTTC.

This clonotype appeared a few times. The rearrangement uses TRBV4-1 and TRBJ2-5, with D perhaps being TRBD1 or TRBD2 (5 bases each). The CDR3 length is 16 residues. V was shortened by 2 bases and J by 5 bases, with 18 bases between the two germline ends. CDR1 MGHRA and CDR2 YSYEKL come from the germline V gene. In DNA, the CDR3 is TGCGCCAGCAGCCAACCCACGTCGGGGACGGGGGAGACCCAGTACTTC. Translation gives CASSQPTSGTGETQYF.

The V gene is TRBV5-1, the J gene TRBJ2-5, with D unresolved. Germline CDR1 reads SGHRS; CDR2 reads YFSETQ. V was clipped by 4 bases and J by 5 bases, with 12 bases between them. The CDR3 loop spans 13 amino acids. The CDR3 coding sequence is TGCGCCAGCAGCCAACCTGGTGGGGAGACCCAGTACTTC. Translated: CASSQPGGETQYF.

This chain links TRBV12-3 or TRBV12-4 with TRBJ2-3; possibly TRBD2 for D (6 bases). The CDR3 runs 14 residues. V lost 7 bases and J lost 3, with 14 bases in between. This CDR3 reads CASNVLAKTDTQYF. CDR3 DNA: TGTGCCAGCAACGTACTAGCTAAGACAGATACGCAGTATTTT.

The chain carries TRBV4-2 and TRBJ2-1; D is ambiguous. The V and J ends lost 1 base and 0 bases respectively, with 10 bases between them. In germline, CDR1 is LGHNA, CDR2 YNFKEQ. CDR3 length: 16 amino acids. CDR3 sequence: CASSQVPRSSYNEQFF. CDR3 in DNA: TGTGCCAGCAGCCAAGTACCTCGGAGCTCCTACAATGAGCAGTTCTTC.

The J gene is TRBJ1-4, the V gene TRBV29-1; maybe TRBD1 (5 bases). The CDR3 has 13 residues. V lost 7 bases, J lost 0 bases, and 9 bases lay in between. Germline CDR1 SQVTM, CDR2 ANQGSEA. The CDR3 DNA is TGCAGCGCTGGGACCGCAACTAATGAAAAACTGTTTTTT. It translates to CSAGTATNEKLFF.

This clonotype was seen more than once but under ten times. The V gene is TRBV5-5, the J gene TRBJ2-1; D perhaps matches TRBD2 (5 bases). Germline loops: CDR1 SGHKS, CDR2 YYEKEE (reference sequence). V gave up 4 bases and J gave up 3 bases, with 11 bases separating them. CDR3 size: 14 residues. The CDR3 DNA reads as TGTGCCAGCAGCCCCGGACTGAACTACAATGAGCAGTTCTTC. Its translation: CASSPGLNYNEQFF.

The chain has TRBV18 and TRBJ2-3; 7 bases fit TRBD1. This CDR3 contains 16 residues. With 3 bases clipped from V and 3 bases from J, the junction kept 9 bases outside the gene matches. Germline CDR1 reads KGHSH; CDR2 reads LQKENI. The CDR3 is CASSPLQTGSTDTQYF. In nucleotides, the CDR3 is TGTGCCAGCTCACCCCTACAGACAGGGAGTACAGATACGCAGTATTTT.

The chain employs TRBV7-2 and TRBJ2-7; D possibly matches TRBD1 or TRBD2 (7 bases each). This CDR3 is built from 16 residues. V gave up 4 bases and J gave up 4 bases, with 20 bases separating them. Germline V gene sequence: CDR1 SGHTA, CDR2 FQGNSA. Written as DNA, the CDR3 is TGTGCCAGCAGCTCCTTGGACAGGCGGGGGTTTTACGAGCAGTACTTC. Its protein product is CASSSLDRRGFYEQYF.

The genes are TRBV20-1 and TRBJ2-7; TRBD2 agrees at 14 bases. With V trimmed by 6 bases and J by 3 bases, 7 bases remained unmatched. CDR3 size: 15 residues. CDR1 DFQATT and CDR2 SNEGSKA come from the germline V gene (reference sequence). The CDR3 protein is CSAKHGTSGSYEQYF. DNA for the CDR3: TGCAGTGCCAAACATGGGACTAGCGGGAGCTACGAGCAGTACTTC.

This clonotype turned up a few times. This chain connects TRBV24-1 to TRBJ2-4, with TRBD2 as a possible D gene (6 bases). The DNA end is a closer match to TRBJ2-7, so the J assignment may be wrong. CDR1 is KGHDR, CDR2 SFDVKD, per germline. The CDR3 is 13 residues long. This CDR3 reads CATGHRLVFEQYF. The CDR3 DNA follows: TGTGCCACCGGTCATCGACTAGTTTTCGAGCAGTACTTC.

V and J are TRBV9 and TRBJ1-4; 7 bases fit TRBD1. The CDR3 is 16 residues long. With V trimmed by 0 bases and J by 3 bases, 5 bases remained unmatched. Germline V gene data show CDR1 as SGDLS and CDR2 as YYNGEE. Here the CDR3 reads CASSVGGGGANEKLFF. CDR3 nucleotide sequence: TGTGCCAGCAGCGTAGGAGGAGGGGGCGCTAATGAAAAACTGTTTTTT.

The table lists this clonotype with a few counts. The chain carries TRBV4-3 and TRBJ2-1, with D possibly TRBD2 on 6 matching bases. The V end lost 3 bases, the J end lost 2 bases, and 8 bases lay between the germline ends. CDR3 length: 14 residues. CDR1 and CDR2 (germline): LGHNA, YSLEER. The CDR3 DNA follows: TGCGCCAGCAGCCAGACTAGTGCCTACAATGAGCAGTTCTTC. It codes for CASSQTSAYNEQFF.

The chain joins TRBV11-2 to TRBJ2-3; tentatively, D is TRBD2 (6 bases). Germline CDR1 SGHAT, CDR2 FQNNGV. This CDR3 is built from 15 residues. V was trimmed by 1 base and J by 3 bases, leaving 11 bases between them. This CDR3 is CASSLGPGETDTQYF. CDR3 bases: TGTGCCAGCAGCTTAGGTCCGGGGGAGACAGATACGCAGTATTTT. The entire variable domain, with the rest obtained from reference TRBV11-2 and TRBJ2-3, is as follows: EAGVAQSPRYKIIEKRQSVAFWCNPISGHATLYWYQQILGQGPKLLIQFQNNGVVDDSQLPKDRFSAERLKGVDSTLKIQPAKLEDSAVYLCASSLGPGETDTQYFGPGTRLTVL.

This clonotype has more than one count but fewer than ten. The J gene is TRBJ2-1, the V gene TRBV28; 8 positions agree with TRBD2. Trimming took 1 base from V and 4 from J; bases not matched to a gene: 9. The CDR3 consists of 17 residues. Germline values: CDR1 MDHEN, CDR2 SYDVKM. CDR3 coding DNA: TGTGCCAGCAGTTTATTCGGTAGCGGGACTAGGTACAATGAGCAGTTCTTC. Translation: CASSLFGSGTRYNEQFF.

There are a few counts of this clonotype. The chain has TRBV29-1 and TRBJ2-3; 8 nucleotides align to TRBD2. The junction had 4 bases not matched to a gene; V was cut back by 5 bases and J by 6 bases. The CDR3 length is 12 residues. Germline CDR1 and CDR2: SQVTM and ANQGSEA. CDR3 amino acids: CSVRPGGDTQYF. The CDR3 DNA sequence: TGCAGCGTTCGCCCGGGAGGGGATACGCAGTATTTT.

A few counts support this clonotype. The V call is TRBV7-2, the J call TRBJ1-2; tentative D call: TRBD1 (5 bases). CDR1 SGHTA and CDR2 FQGNSA come from the germline V gene. Trimming stripped 5 bases from V and 0 bases from J, with 13 bases between. The CDR3 consists of 15 residues. DNA for the CDR3: TGTGCCAGCAGCCCGGGGGGGGAGGCTAACTATGGCTACACCTTC. It is translated as CASSPGGEANYGYTF.